The 2 T cell receptor beta chains presented below share a single source sample, sequenced in a study of blood T cell repertoires in COVID-19. Here immunoSEQ multiplex PCR was the method, and the copy in TCRdb shows in-frame clones only, minus some. The sample lists under 140,000 clones, approximately 90% occurring once. The sample taken for sequencing was peripheral blood. Receptors originate from a woman aged 45-60 years with acute or convalescent COVID-19.

This clone showed up just a few times. The chain employs TRBV29-1 and TRBJ1-4, with D perhaps matching TRBD1 (6 bases). The CDR3 runs to 14 residues. Germline V gives CDR1 SQVTM, CDR2 ANQGSEA. V lost 0 bases, J lost 10 bases, and 15 bases lay in between. The chain's CDR3 is CSVEESRGAVKLFF. The CDR3 nucleotides are TGCAGCGTTGAAGAGTCCAGGGGAGCGGTAAAACTGTTTTTT.

The chain combines TRBV28 with TRBJ2-1; 7 bases map to TRBD2. This CDR3 has 15 amino acids. Germline V gives CDR1 MDHEN, CDR2 SYDVKM. J was trimmed by 4 bases and V by 3 bases; bases with no gene match: 6. CDR3 sequence reads: CASSFGGSMYNEQFF. CDR3 sequence (DNA): TGTGCCAGCAGTTTCGGCGGGAGTATGTACAATGAGCAGTTCTTC.